This T cell receptor beta chain was obtained from a study of blood T cell repertoires in COVID-19. V lost 4 bases, J lost 0 bases, and 14 bases lay in between. The CDR3 runs to 15 residues. Germline CDR1 is SGHDT and CDR2 is YYEEEE. Repertoires were generated with immunoSEQ multiplex PCR, while TCRdb's copy carries only in-frame clones and drops some. Of hundreds of thousands of clones listed, around 88% are singletons. In this sample, this clone turned up once. The sequenced sample was peripheral blood. This clonotype was sampled from a man of 80 years or more with acute or convalescent COVID-19. The V and J genes are TRBV5-6 and TRBJ2-7; D possibly corresponds to TRBD1 (6 bases). CDR3 coding DNA: TGTGCCAGCAGCCCATTAACAGGGATCTCCTACGAGCAGTACTTC. Its protein is CASSPLTGISYEQYF.